The clone carrying this T cell receptor beta chain was counted a single time. Profiling relied on immunoSEQ multiplex PCR, and the TCRdb table lists in-frame clones only, not all of them. The top ten clones hold approximately 1.9% of a sample with some 83,000 clones, 86% of them seen once. The data originate from a study of OX40 agonist ivuxolimab in advanced cancers. Background on the study: Every patient in dose escalation had hepatocellular carcinoma, melanoma, renal cell or head and neck cancer. Antecedent anti-PD-1, anti-PD-L1 or anti-CTLA-4 therapy was permissible, with under 50% having received some.

The ends were cut back, 5 bases at V and 5 bases at J, with 12 bases in the middle. Germline values: CDR1 SGHAT, CDR2 FQNNGV. The length of the CDR3 is 13 residues. The chain uses TRBV11-2 and TRBJ1-2; no definite D call. The source is an adult with an advanced solid tumor such as melanoma, head and neck, liver or kidney cancer. The specimen was CD4+ or CD8+ T cells sorted from blood, collected in a trial of the OX40 agonist ivuxolimab. This chain's CDR3 is CASSPADGYGYTF. CDR3 in DNA: TGTGCCAGCAGCCCCGCGGACGGATATGGCTACACCTTC.